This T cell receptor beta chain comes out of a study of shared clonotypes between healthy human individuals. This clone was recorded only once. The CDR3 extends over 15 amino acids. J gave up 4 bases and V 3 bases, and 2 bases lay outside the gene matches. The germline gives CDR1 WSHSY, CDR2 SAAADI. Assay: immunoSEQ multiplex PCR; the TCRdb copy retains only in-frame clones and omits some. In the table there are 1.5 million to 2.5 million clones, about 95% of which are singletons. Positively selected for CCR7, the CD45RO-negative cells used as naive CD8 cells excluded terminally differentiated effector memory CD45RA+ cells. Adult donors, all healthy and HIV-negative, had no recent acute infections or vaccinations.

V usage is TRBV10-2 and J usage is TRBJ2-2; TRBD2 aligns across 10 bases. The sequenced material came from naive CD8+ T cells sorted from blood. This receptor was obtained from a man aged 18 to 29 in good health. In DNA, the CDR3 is TGCGCCAGCAGTGAACTAGCGGGAAGCACCGGGGAGCTGTTTTTT. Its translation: CASSELAGSTGELFF.